This entry features one T cell receptor beta chain sequence. Deletions cut 4 bases from V and 1 base from J, with 4 bases between. This CDR3 spans 11 amino acids. The germline CDR1 and CDR2 sequences are GTSNPN and SVGIG (reference sequence). The record originates from a study of radiotherapy plus CTLA-4 blockade in lung cancer. Here immunoSEQ multiplex PCR was the method, and the copy in TCRdb shows in-frame clones only, minus some. The sample includes tens of thousands of clones, around nine tenths seen only once; the top ten take about a sixth. The gene calls are TRBV30 and TRBJ1-2; D is unclear. This TCR was sampled from a human donor with non-small cell lung cancer that progressed on radiotherapy plus ipilimumab. Sample: peripheral blood, taken from a patient treated with radiotherapy plus ipilimumab. CDR3 in amino acids: CAWMFNYGYTF. The CDR3 region has the DNA TGTGCCTGGATGTTTAACTATGGCTACACCTTC.